The present TCR beta chain was sequenced within a study of T cell clonality in common variable immunodeficiency. Study-level findings and limits: Reportedly, TCR beta sequences from common variable immunodeficiency showed fewer deletions and N-nucleotide insertions. The cause of increased CVID clonality remains unclear without subpopulation sequencing.

As regards this clone: Its matching antigen is unknown. The CDR3 goes on 3 residues after the read ends, and that part is filled in from the germline J gene.

Control and CVID samples contributed equal amounts of genomic DNA. Produced via immunoSEQ multiplex PCR; TCRdb's table is partial and in-frame only. The sample shows about 16,000 clones, no singletons; the ten largest hold 13% to 15%. V dropped 6 bases and J dropped 6 bases, with 12 bases sitting between them. CDR3 length: 12 amino acids. Germline V gene sequence: CDR1 MNHEY, CDR2 SVGEGT. Replacement immunoglobulin had been given to every CVID subject for at least one year. Blood came from CVID subjects not ill and not taking immunomodulatory or immunosuppressive medication. The rearrangement links TRBV6-2 or TRBV6-3 to TRBJ2-7, with a tentative D call TRBD2 (6 bases). Input material: peripheral blood mononuclear cells. The receptor was derived from a human donor with common variable immunodeficiency. The CDR3: CASSHWDSEQYF. The CDR3 bases that were read are TGTGCCAGCAGCCACTGGGACTCCGAG.